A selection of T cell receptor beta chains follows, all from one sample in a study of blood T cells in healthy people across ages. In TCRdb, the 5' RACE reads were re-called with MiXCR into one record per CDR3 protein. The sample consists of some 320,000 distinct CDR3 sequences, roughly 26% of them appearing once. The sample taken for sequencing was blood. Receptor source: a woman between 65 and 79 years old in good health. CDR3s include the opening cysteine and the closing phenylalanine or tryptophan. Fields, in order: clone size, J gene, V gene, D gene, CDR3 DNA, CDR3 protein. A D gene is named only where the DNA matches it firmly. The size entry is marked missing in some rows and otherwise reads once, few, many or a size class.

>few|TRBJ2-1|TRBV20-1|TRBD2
TGCAGTGCGACTAGCGGGAGGGCCTTGGTGGGCAATGAGCAGTTCTTC
CSATSGRALVGNEQFF
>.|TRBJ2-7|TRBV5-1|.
TGCGCCAGCAAAGCGGACCCCTACGAGCAGTACTTC
CASKADPYEQYF
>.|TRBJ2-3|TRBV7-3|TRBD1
TGTGCCAGCAGCTTTCAGGGGGCCTCCACAGATACGCAGTATTTT
CASSFQGASTDTQYF
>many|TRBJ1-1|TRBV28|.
TGTGCCAGCACCTCCCCGGGTGGGTGGACTGAAGCTTTCTTT
CASTSPGGWTEAFF
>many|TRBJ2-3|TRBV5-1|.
TGCGCCAGCAGCTTGGGGGCCACAGATACGCAGTATTTT
CASSLGATDTQYF
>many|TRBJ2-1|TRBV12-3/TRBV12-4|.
TGTGCCAGCAGTTTACTCCACAATGAGCAGTTCTTC
CASSLLHNEQFF
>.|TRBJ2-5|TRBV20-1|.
TGCAGTGCTAGAGAATCATGGGCTAGGCACCAAGAGACCCAGTACTTC
CSARESWARHQETQYF
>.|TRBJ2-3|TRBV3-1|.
TGTGCCAGCAGCTATATGGGTACGCAGTATTTT
CASSYMGTQYF
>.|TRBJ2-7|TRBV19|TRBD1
TGTGCCACTGGACAGGGGGGAGGCGAGCAGTACTTC
CATGQGGGEQYF
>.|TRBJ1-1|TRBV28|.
TGTGCCAGCAGTCCCCCCACGCTGATGGGGTTTGCTGAAGCTTTCTTT
CASSPPTLMGFAEAFF
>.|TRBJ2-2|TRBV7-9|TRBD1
TGTGCCAGCAGCTTGACAGGGGAAAACACCGGGGAGCTGTTTTTT
CASSLTGENTGELFF
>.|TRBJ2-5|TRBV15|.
TGTGCCACCAGCAGAACAAAAGAGTACCAAGAGACCCAGTACTTC
CATSRTKEYQETQYF
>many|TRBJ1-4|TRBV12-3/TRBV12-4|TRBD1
TGTGCCAGCAGCCGCCGGGACAGGACTAATGAAAAACTGTTTTTT
CASSRRDRTNEKLFF
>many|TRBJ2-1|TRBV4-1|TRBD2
TGCGCCAGCAGGGAAATAGCGGGAGGCCGGGGAGGTGAGCAGTTCTTC
CASREIAGGRGGEQFF
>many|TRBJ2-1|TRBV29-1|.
TGCAGCGCTGATTCAACAGGGAACGAGCAGTTCTTC
CSADSTGNEQFF
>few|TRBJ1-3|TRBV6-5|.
TGTGCCAGCAAGCCCAACTCTGGAAACACCATATATTTT
CASKPNSGNTIYF
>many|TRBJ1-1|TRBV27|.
TGTGCCAGCAGTTTATTTTCAGGGTCCGGGAGGGCGATCAACACTGAAGCTTTCTTT
CASSLFSGSGRAINTEAFF
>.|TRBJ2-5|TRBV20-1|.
TGCAGTGCTCCGACCTTTGTGCAGGGCTACCAAGAGACCCAGTACTTC
CSAPTFVQGYQETQYF
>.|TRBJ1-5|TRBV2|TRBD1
TGTGCCAGCAGGGCCCACAGGGGTAATGGCAATCAGCCCCAGCATTTT
CASRAHRGNGNQPQHF
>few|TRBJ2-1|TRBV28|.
TGTGCCAGCAGCGAGCTAAGGAATGAGCAGTTCTTC
CASSELRNEQFF
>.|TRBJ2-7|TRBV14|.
TGTGCCAGCAGCCAAGGGAAGATCACCTACGAGCAGTACTTC
CASSQGKITYEQYF
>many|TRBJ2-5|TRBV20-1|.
TGCAGTGCTAGACAACTAGCTTCGGAGACCCAGTACTTC
CSARQLASETQYF
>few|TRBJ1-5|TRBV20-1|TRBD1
TGCAGTGCCCTTGGGACAGGGGGCAGTCAGCCCCAGCATTTT
CSALGTGGSQPQHF
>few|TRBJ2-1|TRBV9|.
TGTGCCAGCAGCGTAGTTATCGGGAATGAGCAGTTCTTC
CASSVVIGNEQFF
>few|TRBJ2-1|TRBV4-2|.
TGTGCCAGCAGCCAAGATCTCACAGTCCGGAATGAGCAGTTCTTC
CASSQDLTVRNEQFF
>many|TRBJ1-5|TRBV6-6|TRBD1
TGTGCCAGCAGTCTGGGACAGGGAAATCAGCCCCAGCATTTT
CASSLGQGNQPQHF
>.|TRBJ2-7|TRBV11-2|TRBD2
TGTGCCAGCAGCCCGATCCGACGAGGACTAGCGGTACCCTACGAGCAGTACTTC
CASSPIRRGLAVPYEQYF
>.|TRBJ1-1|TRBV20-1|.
TGCAGTGCGACGACGGCTATGAACACTGAAGCTTTCTTT
CSATTAMNTEAFF
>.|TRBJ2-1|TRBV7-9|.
TGTGCCAGCAGCTCTCGGAGGGGGGTTACAAATGAGCAGTTCTTC
CASSSRRGVTNEQFF
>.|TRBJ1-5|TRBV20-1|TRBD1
TGCAGTGCACAGAGGACAGGCATAGACAATCAGCCCCAGCATTTT
CSAQRTGIDNQPQHF
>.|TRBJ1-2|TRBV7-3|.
TGTGCCAGCAGCTATGACCTTAGGGGAGACAAGCCCTATGGCTACACCTTC
CASSYDLRGDKPYGYTF
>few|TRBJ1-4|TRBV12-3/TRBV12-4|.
TGTGCCAGCACCATAGGACTGGGTGAAAAACTGTTTTTT
CASTIGLGEKLFF
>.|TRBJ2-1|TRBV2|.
TGTGCCTGCAGCTGGGACGAGCGGCAGTTCTTC
CACSWDERQFF
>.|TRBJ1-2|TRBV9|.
TGTGCCAGCAGCAAGTCAATGAGCTATGGCTACACCTTC
CASSKSMSYGYTF
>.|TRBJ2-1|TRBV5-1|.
TGCGCCAGCAGCTCAGGACAGGGAGGGGAGGTTGAGCAGTTCTTC
CASSSGQGGEVEQFF
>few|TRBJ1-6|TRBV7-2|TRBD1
TGTGCCAGCAGCTTAGCAACTCAGGGGGACAGTTCACCCCTCCACTTT
CASSLATQGDSSPLHF
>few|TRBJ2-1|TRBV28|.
TGTGCCAGCAGATCTGGACAGAGATCCTACAATGAGCAGTTCTTC
CASRSGQRSYNEQFF
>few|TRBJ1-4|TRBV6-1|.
TGTGCCAGCAGTGTGCGGACCGGTGAAAAACTGTTTTTT
CASSVRTGEKLFF
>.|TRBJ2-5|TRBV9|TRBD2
TGTGCCAGCAGCGTAGGGGCTAGCGGGAGGGGGATTGTAGAGACCCTGTACTTC
CASSVGASGRGIVETLYF
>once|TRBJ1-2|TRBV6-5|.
TGTGCCAGCAGTTACTCCAGGTGGCCGGGTGGGGGGCTTAACTATGGCTACACCTTC
CASSYSRWPGGGLNYGYTF
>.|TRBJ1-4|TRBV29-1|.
TGCAGCGTTGCAGGGCCAACTAATGAAAAACTGTTTTTT
CSVAGPTNEKLFF
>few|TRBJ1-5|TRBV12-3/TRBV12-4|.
TGTGCCAGCAGTTCGGAACTCTTCGGCAATCAGCCCCAGCATTTT
CASSSELFGNQPQHF
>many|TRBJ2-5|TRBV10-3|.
TGTGCCATCAGTGATACAGACGAAGAGACCCAGTACTTC
CAISDTDEETQYF
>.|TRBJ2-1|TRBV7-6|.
TGTGCCAGCAGCTTAATCGATGAGCAGTTCTTC
CASSLIDEQFF
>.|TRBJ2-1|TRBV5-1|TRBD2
TGCGCCAGCAGCGGAGGACTAGCGGGAGAACTCAATGAGCAGTTCTTC
CASSGGLAGELNEQFF
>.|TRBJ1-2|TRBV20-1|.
TGCAGTGCTAGAGATGGCAATAACTATGGCTACACCTTC
CSARDGNNYGYTF
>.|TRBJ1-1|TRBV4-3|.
TGCGCCAGCAGCCAAACTAAGGACAGTCAATTGATGAACACTGAAGCTTTCTTT
CASSQTKDSQLMNTEAFF
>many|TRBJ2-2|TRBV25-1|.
TGTGCCAGCAGTGAATATAGAGGGCAGGGGAACACCGGGGAGCTGTTTTTT
CASSEYRGQGNTGELFF
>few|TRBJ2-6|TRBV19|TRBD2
TGTGCCAGTACTGGGAGGGGAGCTGGGGCCAACGTCCTGACTTTC
CASTGRGAGANVLTF
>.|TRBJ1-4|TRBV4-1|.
TGCGCCAGCAGCCAGAGGACGGCTGCAACTAATGAAAAACTGTTTTTT
CASSQRTAATNEKLFF
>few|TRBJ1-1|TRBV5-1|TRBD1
TGCGCCAGCAGGCAATACCTGACAGGGGCCCCGGAGACTGAAGCTTTCTTT
CASRQYLTGAPETEAFF
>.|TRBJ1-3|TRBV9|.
TGTGCCAGCTCTCGGGACGCTGGAAACACCATATATTTT
CASSRDAGNTIYF
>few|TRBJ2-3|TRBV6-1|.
TGTGCCAGCAGTCGTAGTTCCCGCGGCACAGATACGCAGTATTTT
CASSRSSRGTDTQYF
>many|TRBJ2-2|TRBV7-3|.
TGTGCCAGCAGCTTAGGGGCGACGGATACCGGGGAGCTGTTTTTT
CASSLGATDTGELFF
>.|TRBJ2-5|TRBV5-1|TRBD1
TGCGCCAGCAGCAACGGACAGGGCGCGGAGACCCAGTACTTC
CASSNGQGAETQYF
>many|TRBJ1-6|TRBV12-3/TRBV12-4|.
TGTGCCAGCAGTTTAGAGGGCAGTTACTATTCACCCCTCCACTTT
CASSLEGSYYSPLHF
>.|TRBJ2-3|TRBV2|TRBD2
TGTGCCAGCAGTGACCTAGCGGAGTTGGGGTCGAATACGCAGTATTTT
CASSDLAELGSNTQYF